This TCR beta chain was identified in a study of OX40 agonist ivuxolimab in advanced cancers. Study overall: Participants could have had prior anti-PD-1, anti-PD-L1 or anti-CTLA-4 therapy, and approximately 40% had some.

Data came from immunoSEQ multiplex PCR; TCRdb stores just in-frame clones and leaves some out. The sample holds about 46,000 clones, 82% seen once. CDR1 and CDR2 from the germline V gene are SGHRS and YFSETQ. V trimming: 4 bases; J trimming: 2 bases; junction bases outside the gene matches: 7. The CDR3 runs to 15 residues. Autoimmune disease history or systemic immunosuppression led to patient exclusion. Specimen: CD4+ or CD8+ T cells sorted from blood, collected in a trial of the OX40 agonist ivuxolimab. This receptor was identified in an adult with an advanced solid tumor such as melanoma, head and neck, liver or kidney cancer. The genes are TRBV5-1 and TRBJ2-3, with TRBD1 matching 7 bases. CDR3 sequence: CASSPGTVATDTQYF. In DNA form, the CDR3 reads TGCGCCAGCAGCCCCGGGACAGTTGCCACAGATACGCAGTATTTT.